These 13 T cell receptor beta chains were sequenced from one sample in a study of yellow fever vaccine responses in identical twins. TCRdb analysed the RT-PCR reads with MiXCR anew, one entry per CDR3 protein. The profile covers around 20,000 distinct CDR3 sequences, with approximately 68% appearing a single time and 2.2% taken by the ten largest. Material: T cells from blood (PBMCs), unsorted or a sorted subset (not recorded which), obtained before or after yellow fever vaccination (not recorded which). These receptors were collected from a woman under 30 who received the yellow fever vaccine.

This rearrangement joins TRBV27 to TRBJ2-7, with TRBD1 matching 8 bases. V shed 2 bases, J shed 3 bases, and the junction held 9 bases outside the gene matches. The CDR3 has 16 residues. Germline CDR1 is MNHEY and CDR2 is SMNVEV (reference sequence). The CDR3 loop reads CASSLPGTGWDYEQYF. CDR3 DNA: TGTGCCAGCAGTTTACCCGGGACAGGTTGGGACTACGAGCAGTACTTC.

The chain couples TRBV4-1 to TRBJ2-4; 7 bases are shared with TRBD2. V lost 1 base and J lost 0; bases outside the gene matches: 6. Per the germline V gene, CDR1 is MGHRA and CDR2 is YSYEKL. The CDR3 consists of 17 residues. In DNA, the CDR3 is TGCGCCAGCAGCCAAGTAGTAGCGGGCCTAGCCAAAAACATTCAGTACTTC. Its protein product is CASSQVVAGLAKNIQYF.

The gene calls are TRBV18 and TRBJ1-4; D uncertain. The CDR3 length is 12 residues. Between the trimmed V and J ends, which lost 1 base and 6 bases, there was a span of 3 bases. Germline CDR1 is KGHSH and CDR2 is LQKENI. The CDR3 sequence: CASSPQDEKLFF. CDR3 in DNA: TGTGCCAGCTCACCACAAGATGAAAAACTGTTTTTT.

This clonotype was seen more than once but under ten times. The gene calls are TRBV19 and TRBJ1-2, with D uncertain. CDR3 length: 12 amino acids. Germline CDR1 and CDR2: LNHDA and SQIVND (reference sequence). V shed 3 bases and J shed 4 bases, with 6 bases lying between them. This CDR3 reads CASSIKSYGYTF. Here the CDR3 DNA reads TGTGCCAGTAGTATCAAATCCTATGGCTACACCTTC.

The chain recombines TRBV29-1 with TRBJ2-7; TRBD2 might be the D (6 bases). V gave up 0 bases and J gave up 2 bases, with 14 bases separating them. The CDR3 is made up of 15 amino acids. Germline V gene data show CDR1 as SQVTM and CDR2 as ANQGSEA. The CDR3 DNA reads TGCAGCGTTGAAGATTTGGAGGGGAAGGCCTACGAGCAGTACTTC. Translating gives CSVEDLEGKAYEQYF.

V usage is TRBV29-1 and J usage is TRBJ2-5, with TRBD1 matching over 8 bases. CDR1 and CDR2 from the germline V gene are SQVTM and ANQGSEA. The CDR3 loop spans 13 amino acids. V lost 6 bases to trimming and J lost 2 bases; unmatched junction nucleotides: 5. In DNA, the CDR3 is TGCAGCGTCCTCCGGGACAGGCAAGAGACCCAGTACTTC. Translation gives CSVLRDRQETQYF.

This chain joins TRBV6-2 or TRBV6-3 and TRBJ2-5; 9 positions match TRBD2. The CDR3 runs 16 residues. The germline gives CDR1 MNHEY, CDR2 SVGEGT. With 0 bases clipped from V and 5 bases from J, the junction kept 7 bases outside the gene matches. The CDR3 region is CASSYSMREGHETQYF. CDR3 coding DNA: TGTGCCAGCAGTTACTCGATGCGGGAGGGCCACGAGACCCAGTACTTC.

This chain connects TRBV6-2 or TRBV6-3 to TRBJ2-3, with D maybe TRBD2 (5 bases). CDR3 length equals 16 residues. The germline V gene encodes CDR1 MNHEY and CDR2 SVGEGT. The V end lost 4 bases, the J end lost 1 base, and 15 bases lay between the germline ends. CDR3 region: CASSSLLDRGTDTQYF. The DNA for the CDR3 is TGTGCCAGCAGTTCCCTACTAGACCGGGGCACAGATACGCAGTATTTT.

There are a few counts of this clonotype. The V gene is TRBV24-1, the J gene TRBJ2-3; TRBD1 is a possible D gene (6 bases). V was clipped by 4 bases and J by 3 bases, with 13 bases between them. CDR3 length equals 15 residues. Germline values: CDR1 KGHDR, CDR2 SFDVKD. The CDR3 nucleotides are TGTGCCACCAGTGACCGGGACACTAGAACAGATACGCAGTATTTT. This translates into CATSDRDTRTDTQYF.

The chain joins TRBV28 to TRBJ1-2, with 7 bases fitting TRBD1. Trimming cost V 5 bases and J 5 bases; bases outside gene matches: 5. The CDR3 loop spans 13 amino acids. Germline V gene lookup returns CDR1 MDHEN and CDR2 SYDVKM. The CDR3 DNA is TGTGCCAGCAGTCAACAGGGGATGTATGGCTACACCTTC. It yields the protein CASSQQGMYGYTF.

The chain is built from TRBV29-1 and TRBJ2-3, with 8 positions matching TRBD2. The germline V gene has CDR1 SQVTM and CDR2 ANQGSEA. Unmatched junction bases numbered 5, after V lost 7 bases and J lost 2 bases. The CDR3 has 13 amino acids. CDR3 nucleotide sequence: TGCAGCGCGCGGGGGGAAATCACAGATACGCAGTATTTT. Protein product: CSARGEITDTQYF.

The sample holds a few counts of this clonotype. The CDR3 spells CASRAGGEQFF. The DNA for the CDR3 is TGCGCCAGCAGGGCGGGAGGAGAGCAGTTCTTC. The chain has TRBV5-1 and TRBJ2-1, with TRBD2 identical over 8 bases. Per germline, CDR1 SGHRS and CDR2 YFSETQ. The CDR3 extends over 11 amino acids. J was trimmed by 10 bases and V by 5 bases; bases with no gene match: 2.

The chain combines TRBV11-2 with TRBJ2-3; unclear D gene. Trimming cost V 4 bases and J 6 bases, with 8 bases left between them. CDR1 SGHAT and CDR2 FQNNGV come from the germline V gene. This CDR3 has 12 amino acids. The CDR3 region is CASSWWSDTQYF. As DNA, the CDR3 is TGTGCCAGCAGCTGGTGGAGCGATACGCAGTATTTT. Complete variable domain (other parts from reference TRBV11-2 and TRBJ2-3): EAGVAQSPRYKIIEKRQSVAFWCNPISGHATLYWYQQILGQGPKLLIQFQNNGVVDDSQLPKDRFSAERLKGVDSTLKIQPAKLEDSAVYLCASSWWSDTQYFGPGTRLTVL.